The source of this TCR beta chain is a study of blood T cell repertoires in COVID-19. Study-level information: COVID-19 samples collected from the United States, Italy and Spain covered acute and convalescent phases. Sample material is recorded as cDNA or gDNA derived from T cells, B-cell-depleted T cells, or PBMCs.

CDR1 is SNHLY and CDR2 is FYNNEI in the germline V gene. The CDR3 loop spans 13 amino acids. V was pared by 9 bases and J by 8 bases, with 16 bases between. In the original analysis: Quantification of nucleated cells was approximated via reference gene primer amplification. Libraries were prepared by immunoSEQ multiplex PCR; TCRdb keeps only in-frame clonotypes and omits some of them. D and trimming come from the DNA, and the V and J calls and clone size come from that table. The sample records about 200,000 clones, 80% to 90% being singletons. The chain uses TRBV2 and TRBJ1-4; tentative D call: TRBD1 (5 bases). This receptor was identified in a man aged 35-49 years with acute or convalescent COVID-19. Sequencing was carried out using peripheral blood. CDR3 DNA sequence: TGTGCCAGGAAGGGGATGGGTGGGGAAAAACTGTTTTTT. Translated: CARKGMGGEKLFF.